Sequencing of this T cell receptor (beta chain) was carried out in a study of response to subunit inactivated influenza vaccine. Whole-study findings and limits: That few new T cells are recruited by each seasonal influenza vaccination was the authors' suggestion.

TCRdb independently ran MiXCR on the RT-PCR reads; one entry per CDR3 protein. The table has about 500,000 distinct CDR3 sequences, under 8.5% seen once; the top ten hold under 15%. For this clonotype: Its antigen is undetermined.

The V gene's germline CDR1 is MNHNS and CDR2 SASEGT. The CDR3 has 15 residues. Deletions cut 8 bases from V and 4 bases from J, with 18 bases between. The sequences come from PBMCs from blood, collected roughly 24 months after vaccination. This chain links TRBV6-1 with TRBJ1-5; possible D gene TRBD1, 5 bases. The clonotype originates from a man aged 50-75 years who received an inactivated influenza vaccine. DNA of the CDR3: TGTGCCAGCCAAGACAGCCTCGATTGGAATCAGCCCCAGCATTTT. Translated: CASQDSLDWNQPQHF.